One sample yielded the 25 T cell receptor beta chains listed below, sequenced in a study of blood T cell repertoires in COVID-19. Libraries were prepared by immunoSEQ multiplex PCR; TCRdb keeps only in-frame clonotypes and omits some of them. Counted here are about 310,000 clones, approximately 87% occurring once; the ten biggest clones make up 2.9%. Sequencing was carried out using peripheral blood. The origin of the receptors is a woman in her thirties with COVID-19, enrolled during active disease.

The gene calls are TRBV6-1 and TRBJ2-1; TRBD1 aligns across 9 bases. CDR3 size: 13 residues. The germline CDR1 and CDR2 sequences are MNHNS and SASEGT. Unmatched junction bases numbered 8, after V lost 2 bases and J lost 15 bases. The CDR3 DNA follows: TGTGCCAGCAGTGAAAATCCGGGACAGGGAGGGTTCTTC. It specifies CASSENPGQGGFF.

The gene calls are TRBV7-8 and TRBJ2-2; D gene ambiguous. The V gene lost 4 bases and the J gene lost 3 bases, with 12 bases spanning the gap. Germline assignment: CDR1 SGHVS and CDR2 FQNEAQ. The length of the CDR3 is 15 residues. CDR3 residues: CASSSMTTDTGELFF. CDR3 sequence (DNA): TGTGCCAGCAGCTCTATGACAACCGACACCGGGGAGCTGTTTTTT.

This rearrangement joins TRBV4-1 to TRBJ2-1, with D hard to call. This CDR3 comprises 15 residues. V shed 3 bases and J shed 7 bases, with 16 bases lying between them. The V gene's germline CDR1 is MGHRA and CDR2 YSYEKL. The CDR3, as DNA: TGCGCCAGCAGCCACAACTGGAGAGGCCGGAATGAGCAGTTCTTC. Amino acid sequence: CASSHNWRGRNEQFF.

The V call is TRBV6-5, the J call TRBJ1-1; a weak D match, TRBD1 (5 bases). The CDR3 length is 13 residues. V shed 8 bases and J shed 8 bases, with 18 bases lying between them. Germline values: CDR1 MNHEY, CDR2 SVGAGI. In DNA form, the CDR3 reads TGTGCCAGCCCCGGATGGACATTGGGGGAAGCTTTCTTT. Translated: CASPGWTLGEAFF.

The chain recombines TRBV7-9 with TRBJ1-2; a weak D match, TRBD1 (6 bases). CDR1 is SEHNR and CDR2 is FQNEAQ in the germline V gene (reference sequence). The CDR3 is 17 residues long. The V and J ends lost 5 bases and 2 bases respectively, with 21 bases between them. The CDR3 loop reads CASSGPGERYQNYGYTF. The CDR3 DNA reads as TGTGCCAGCAGCGGCCCAGGGGAGAGATACCAAAACTATGGCTACACCTTC. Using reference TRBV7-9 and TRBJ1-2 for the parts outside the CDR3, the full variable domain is DTGVSQNPRHKITKRGQNVTFRCDPISEHNRLYWYRQTLGQGPEFLTYFQNEAQLEKSRLLSDRFSAERPKGSFSTLEIQRTEQGDSAMYLCASSGPGERYQNYGYTFGSGTRLTVV.

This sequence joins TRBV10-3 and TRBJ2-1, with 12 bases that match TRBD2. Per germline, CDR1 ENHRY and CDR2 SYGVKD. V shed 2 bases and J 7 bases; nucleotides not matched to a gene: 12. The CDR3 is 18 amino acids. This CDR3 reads CAISEPRLAGELGNEQFF. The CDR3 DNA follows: TGTGCCATCAGTGAGCCACGACTAGCGGGAGAATTGGGTAATGAGCAGTTCTTC.

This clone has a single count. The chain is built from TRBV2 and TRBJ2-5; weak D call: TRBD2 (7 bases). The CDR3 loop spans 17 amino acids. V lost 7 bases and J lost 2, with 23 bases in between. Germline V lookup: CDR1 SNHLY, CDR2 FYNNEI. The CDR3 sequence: CASTLWRGGVSQETQYF. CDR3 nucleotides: TGTGCCAGCACCCTCTGGAGGGGGGGGGTCTCACAAGAGACCCAGTACTTC.

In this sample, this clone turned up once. CDR3 residues: CASSEIGQGRGTGELFF. The CDR3 DNA reads as TGTGCCAGCAGTGAAATAGGGCAGGGGAGGGGAACCGGGGAGCTGTTTTTT. The J gene is TRBJ2-2, the V gene TRBV6-1; TRBD2 is a possible D gene (7 bases). V gave up 2 bases and J gave up 5 bases, with 18 bases separating them. Germline CDR1 is MNHNS and CDR2 is SASEGT. The CDR3 is 17 amino acids.

The CDR3 nucleotides read TGTGCTAGTGGTCCGGGGGGTGTCCCTGAAGCTTTCTTT. Translating it yields CASGPGGVPEAFF. J is TRBJ1-1 and V is TRBV12-5, with a possible D match to TRBD1 (5 bases). Trimming cost V 5 bases and J 6 bases, with 13 bases left between them. CDR3 size: 13 residues. Germline V gene data show CDR1 as LGHNT and CDR2 as FRNRAP. The whole variable domain, remainder taken from reference TRBV12-5 and TRBJ1-1, is DARVTQTPRHKVTEMGQEVTMRCQPILGHNTVFWYRQTMMQGLELLAYFRNRAPLDDSGMPKDRFSAEMPDATLATLKIQPSEPRDSAVYFCASGPGGVPEAFFGQGTRLTVV.

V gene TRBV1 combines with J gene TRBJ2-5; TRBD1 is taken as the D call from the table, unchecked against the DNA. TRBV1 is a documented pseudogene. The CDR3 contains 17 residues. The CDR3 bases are TGCACCAGCAGCCGTAACCCGGGACAGGGGGCTCGTGAGACCCAGTACTTC. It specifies CTSSRNPGQGARETQYF.

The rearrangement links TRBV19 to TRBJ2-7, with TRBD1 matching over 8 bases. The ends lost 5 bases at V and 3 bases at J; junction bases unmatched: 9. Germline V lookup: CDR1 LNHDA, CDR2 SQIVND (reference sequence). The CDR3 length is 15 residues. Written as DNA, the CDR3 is TGTGCCAGTAGTCCTCGACAGGGGCTAAACTACGAGCAGTACTTC. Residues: CASSPRQGLNYEQYF.

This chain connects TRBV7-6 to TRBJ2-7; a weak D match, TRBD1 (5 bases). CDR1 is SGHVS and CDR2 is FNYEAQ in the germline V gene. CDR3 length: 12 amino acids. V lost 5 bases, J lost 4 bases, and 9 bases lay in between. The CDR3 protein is CASSIDSYEQYF. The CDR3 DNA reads TGTGCCAGCAGCATCGACAGTTACGAGCAGTACTTC.

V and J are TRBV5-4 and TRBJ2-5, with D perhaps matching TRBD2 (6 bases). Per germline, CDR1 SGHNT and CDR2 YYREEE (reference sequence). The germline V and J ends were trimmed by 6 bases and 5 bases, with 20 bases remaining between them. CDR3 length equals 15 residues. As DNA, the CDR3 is TGTGCCAGCACCTCTACTCCGGGAGACATGGAGACCCAGTACTTC. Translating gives CASTSTPGDMETQYF.

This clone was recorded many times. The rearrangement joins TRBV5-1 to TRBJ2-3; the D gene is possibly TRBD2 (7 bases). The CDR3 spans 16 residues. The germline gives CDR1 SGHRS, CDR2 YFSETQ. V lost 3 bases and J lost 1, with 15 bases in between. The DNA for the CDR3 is TGCGCCAGCAGCTCTGGTGGGGGGGCCGGCACAGATACGCAGTATTTT. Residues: CASSSGGGAGTDTQYF.

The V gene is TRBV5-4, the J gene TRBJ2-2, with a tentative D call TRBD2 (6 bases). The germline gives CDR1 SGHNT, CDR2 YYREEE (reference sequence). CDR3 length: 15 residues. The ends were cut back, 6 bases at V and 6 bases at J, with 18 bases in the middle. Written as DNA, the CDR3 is TGTGCCAGCACCCCCGCTAGCGCTGCCGCCGGGGAGCTGTTTTTT. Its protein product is CASTPASAAAGELFF.

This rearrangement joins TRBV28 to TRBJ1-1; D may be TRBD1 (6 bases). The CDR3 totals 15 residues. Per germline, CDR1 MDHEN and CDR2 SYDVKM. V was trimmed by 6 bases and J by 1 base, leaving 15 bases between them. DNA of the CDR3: TGTGCCAGCAGACGGTCTGGCAGGGGGAACACTGAAGCTTTCTTT. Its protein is CASRRSGRGNTEAFF.

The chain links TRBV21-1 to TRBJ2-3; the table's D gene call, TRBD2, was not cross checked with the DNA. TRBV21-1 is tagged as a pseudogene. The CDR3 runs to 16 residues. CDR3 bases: TGTGCCAGCAGCAATCTGCGGGGACTAGCAACAGATACGCAGTATTTT. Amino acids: CASSNLRGLATDTQYF.

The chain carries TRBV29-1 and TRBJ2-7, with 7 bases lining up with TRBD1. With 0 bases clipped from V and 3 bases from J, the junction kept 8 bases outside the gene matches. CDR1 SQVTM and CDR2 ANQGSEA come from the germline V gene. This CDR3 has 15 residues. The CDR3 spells CSVEDRQGIGYEQYF. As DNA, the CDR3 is TGCAGCGTTGAAGATCGACAGGGCATTGGCTACGAGCAGTACTTC.

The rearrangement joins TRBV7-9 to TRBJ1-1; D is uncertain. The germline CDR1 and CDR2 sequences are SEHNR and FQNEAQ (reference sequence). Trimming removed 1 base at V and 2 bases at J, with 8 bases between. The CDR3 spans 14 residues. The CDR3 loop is CASSLVQPNTEAFF. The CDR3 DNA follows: TGTGCCAGCAGCTTAGTACAGCCAAACACTGAAGCTTTCTTT.

The CDR3 sequence: CASSDGGVANTEAFF. The CDR3 DNA reads TGCGCCAGCAGCGACGGGGGGGTAGCGAACACTGAAGCTTTCTTT. This chain uses TRBV5-1 with TRBJ1-1; D possibly corresponds to TRBD1 (5 bases). V lost 4 bases, J lost 1 base, and 14 bases lay in between. CDR1 SGHRS and CDR2 YFSETQ come from the germline V gene. The CDR3 runs 15 residues.

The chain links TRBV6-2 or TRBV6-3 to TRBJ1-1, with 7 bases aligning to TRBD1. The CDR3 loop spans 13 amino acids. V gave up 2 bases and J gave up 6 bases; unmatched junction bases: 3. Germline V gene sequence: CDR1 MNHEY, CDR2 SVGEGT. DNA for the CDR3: TGTGCCAGCAGTTACGGAGGGGGCTCTGAAGCTTTCTTT. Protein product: CASSYGGGSEAFF.

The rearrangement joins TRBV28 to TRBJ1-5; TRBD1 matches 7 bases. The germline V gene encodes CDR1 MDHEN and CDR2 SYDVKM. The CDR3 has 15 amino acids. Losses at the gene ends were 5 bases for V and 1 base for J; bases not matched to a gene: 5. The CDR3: CASSLQTGSNQPQHF. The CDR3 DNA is TGTGCCAGCAGTCTCCAGACAGGGAGCAATCAGCCCCAGCATTTT.

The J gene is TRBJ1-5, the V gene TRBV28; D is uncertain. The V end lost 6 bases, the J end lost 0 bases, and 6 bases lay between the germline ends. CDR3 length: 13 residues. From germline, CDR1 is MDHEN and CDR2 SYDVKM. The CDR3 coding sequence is TGTGCCAGCAGCACAAATAGCAATCAGCCCCAGCATTTT. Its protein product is CASSTNSNQPQHF.

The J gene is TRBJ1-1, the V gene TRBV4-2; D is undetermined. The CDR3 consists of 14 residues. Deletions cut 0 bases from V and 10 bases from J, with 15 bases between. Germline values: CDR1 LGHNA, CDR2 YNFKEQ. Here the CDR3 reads CASSQDTSPPVAFF. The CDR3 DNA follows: TGTGCCAGCAGCCAAGATACCTCTCCCCCGGTAGCTTTCTTT.

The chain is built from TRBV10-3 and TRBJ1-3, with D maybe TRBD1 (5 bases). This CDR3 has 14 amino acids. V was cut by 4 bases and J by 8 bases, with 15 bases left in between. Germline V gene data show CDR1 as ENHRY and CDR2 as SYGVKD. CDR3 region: CAISVLSRADTIYF. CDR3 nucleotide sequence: TGTGCCATCAGTGTACTGTCCAGGGCGGACACCATATATTTT.